This entry is about one T cell receptor beta chain. No antigen is known for it. The record originates from a study of CD8+ T cells in alopecia areata. Study in general: Twice daily, treated patients received 5 to 10 mg of oral tofacitinib.

Whole-study findings and limits: Scalp lesions, especially in alopecia totalis/universalis, had higher clonality than normal scalp. On tofacitinib, scalp clonality and expanded CD8+ clones among top 100 fell significantly.

Once RNA had been extracted, it was reverse transcribed into cDNA to act as the sequencing template. Only in-frame clones appear in the TCRdb table, and some are missing; sequencing was by immunoSEQ multiplex PCR. The table records 150,000 to 200,000 clones, about 60% of them present only once. The V gene's germline CDR1 is MNHEY and CDR2 SVGAGI. The CDR3 spans 15 residues. With 1 base clipped from V and 1 base from J, the junction kept 3 bases outside the gene matches. Described treatment: oral pan-JAK inhibitor, 5-10 mg twice daily. Peripheral blood, together with lesional scalp punch biopsies, was collected from alopecia areata patients.

The sample here was CD8+ T cells sorted from blood, taken at week 24, from a patient treated with tofacitinib. This TCR was sampled from a human donor with alopecia areata. This rearrangement joins TRBV6-5 to TRBJ1-1; 7 positions match TRBD1. The CDR3 spells CASSYYRDRNTEAFF. The CDR3 DNA sequence: TGTGCCAGCAGTTACTACCGGGACAGGAACACTGAAGCTTTCTTT.